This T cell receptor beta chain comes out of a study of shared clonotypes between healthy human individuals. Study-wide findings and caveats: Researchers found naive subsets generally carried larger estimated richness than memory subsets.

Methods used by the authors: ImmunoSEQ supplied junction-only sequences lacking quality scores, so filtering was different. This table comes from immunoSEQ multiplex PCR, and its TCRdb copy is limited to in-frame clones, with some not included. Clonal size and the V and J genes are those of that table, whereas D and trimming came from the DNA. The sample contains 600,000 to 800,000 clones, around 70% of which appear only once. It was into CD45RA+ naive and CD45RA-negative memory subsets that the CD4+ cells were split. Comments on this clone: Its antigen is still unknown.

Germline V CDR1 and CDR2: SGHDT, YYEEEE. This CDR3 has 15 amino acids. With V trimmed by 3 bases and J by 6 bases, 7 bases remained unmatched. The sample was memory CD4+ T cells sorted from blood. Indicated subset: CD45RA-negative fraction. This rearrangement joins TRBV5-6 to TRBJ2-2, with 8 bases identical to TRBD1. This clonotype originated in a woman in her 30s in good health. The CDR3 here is CASSSQGAVAGELFF. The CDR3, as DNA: TGTGCCAGCAGCTCCCAGGGGGCGGTAGCCGGGGAGCTGTTTTTT.